This T cell receptor beta chain was captured by sequencing in a study of T cells expressing NK-cell markers. Generation of TCR beta cDNA was performed by 5'RACE template switching incorporating UMIs. TCRdb reprocessed the 5' RACE reads and reports one entry per CDR3 protein, with no DNA. There are 350,000 to 450,000 distinct CDR3 sequences in the sample, with 5.2% held by the top ten. The CDR3 runs 16 residues. Germline CDR1 and CDR2: SGHTA and FQGTGA. The TCR was taken from a man aged 18-70 years in good health. The sample consisted of blood T cells: a sorted CD56 or NKG2C T cell subset, CD4+ or CD8+ T cells, or bulk PBMC T cells (not recorded which). The rearrangement uses TRBV7-3 and TRBJ2-2; TCRdb indicates TRBD1, and absent DNA this call remains unverified. CDR3 in amino acids: CASTPGPGLGPGELFF.